Listed below are T cell receptor beta chains from one sample, sequenced in a study of blood T cell repertoires in COVID-19. Profiling relied on immunoSEQ multiplex PCR, and the TCRdb table lists in-frame clones only, not all of them. The table lists hundreds of thousands of clones, around 91% of them singletons. Sequencing was performed on PBMCs or T cells enriched from blood (not recorded which). The receptors shown here come from a man aged 18 to 29 who had recovered from COVID-19. The CDR3 runs from the conserved cysteine through the conserved F or W. Fields, in order: V gene, J gene, CDR3 protein.

V: TRBV2
J: TRBJ1-5
CDR3: CASTGILGGQPQHF

V: TRBV24-1
J: TRBJ1-3
CDR3: CATSDTTEGLNTIYF

V: TRBV29-1
J: TRBJ2-1
CDR3: CSVEGGLASGNEQFF

V: TRBV28
J: TRBJ2-1
CDR3: CASRGQFYNEQFF

V: TRBV3-1/TRBV3-2
J: TRBJ1-3
CDR3: CASSQDGQGEYTIYF

V: TRBV27
J: TRBJ2-7
CDR3: CASSLGSGQTYEQYF

V: TRBV10-3
J: TRBJ2-7
CDR3: CAISPPGQGLAGSSYEQYF

V: TRBV7-9
J: TRBJ1-5
CDR3: CASSSAGETQHF

V: TRBV11-3
J: TRBJ2-3
CDR3: CASSQGQGLGTDTQYF

V: TRBV2
J: TRBJ2-7
CDR3: CASSASGGQTYEQYF

V: TRBV24-1
J: TRBJ2-2
CDR3: CATSDPSSGRWRGELFF

V: TRBV6-5
J: TRBJ2-1
CDR3: CASSTGTGGNEQFF

V: TRBV9
J: TRBJ2-7
CDR3: CASSVDPGGYEQYF

V: TRBV10-3
J: TRBJ1-2
CDR3: CAISDGSGYTF

V: TRBV12-5
J: TRBJ2-7
CDR3: CASGLVLAGGFSYEQYF

V: TRBV10-2
J: TRBJ2-7
CDR3: CASSESGQGAYEQYF

V: TRBV18
J: TRBJ2-5
CDR3: CASSLAGGSETQYF

V: TRBV7-2
J: TRBJ1-5
CDR3: CASSLGGDQPQHF

V: TRBV4-1
J: TRBJ2-7
CDR3: CASSQELAGGGEQYF

V: TRBV3-1/TRBV3-2
J: TRBJ2-1
CDR3: CASSQDRREVFDNEQFF

V: TRBV24-1
J: TRBJ2-1
CDR3: CATSDFSANYNEQFF

V: TRBV24-1
J: TRBJ2-2
CDR3: CATGRGAGRRRLNTGELFF

V: TRBV7-9
J: TRBJ2-7
CDR3: CASSLNFGTGAYEQYF

V: TRBV5-4
J: TRBJ1-3
CDR3: CASSLDTNSGNTIYF

V: TRBV28
J: TRBJ1-1
CDR3: CASGLVNTEAFF

V: TRBV24-1
J: TRBJ2-3
CDR3: CATGPTGTDTQYF

V: TRBV7-3
J: TRBJ2-4
CDR3: CASSLIGQNIQYF

V: TRBV7-2
J: TRBJ2-7
CDR3: CASSFARDYEQYF

V: TRBV3-1/TRBV3-2
J: TRBJ1-5
CDR3: CASSVGQFSNQPQHF

V: TRBV5-1
J: TRBJ1-3
CDR3: CASSLVGGEDTIYF

V: TRBV15
J: TRBJ2-2
CDR3: CATSKTASGVTGELFF

V: TRBV6-6
J: TRBJ1-6
CDR3: CASRTGERDSPLHF

V: TRBV28
J: TRBJ1-4
CDR3: CASSTGAVNEKLFF

V: TRBV27
J: TRBJ1-1
CDR3: CASTTVGLPGQKMNTEAFF

V: TRBV5-1
J: TRBJ1-1
CDR3: CASSLASVPEAFF

V: TRBV7-9
J: TRBJ1-3
CDR3: CASSAERGNTIYF

V: TRBV3-1/TRBV3-2
J: TRBJ2-5
CDR3: CASSQLVRGGEGLRETQYF